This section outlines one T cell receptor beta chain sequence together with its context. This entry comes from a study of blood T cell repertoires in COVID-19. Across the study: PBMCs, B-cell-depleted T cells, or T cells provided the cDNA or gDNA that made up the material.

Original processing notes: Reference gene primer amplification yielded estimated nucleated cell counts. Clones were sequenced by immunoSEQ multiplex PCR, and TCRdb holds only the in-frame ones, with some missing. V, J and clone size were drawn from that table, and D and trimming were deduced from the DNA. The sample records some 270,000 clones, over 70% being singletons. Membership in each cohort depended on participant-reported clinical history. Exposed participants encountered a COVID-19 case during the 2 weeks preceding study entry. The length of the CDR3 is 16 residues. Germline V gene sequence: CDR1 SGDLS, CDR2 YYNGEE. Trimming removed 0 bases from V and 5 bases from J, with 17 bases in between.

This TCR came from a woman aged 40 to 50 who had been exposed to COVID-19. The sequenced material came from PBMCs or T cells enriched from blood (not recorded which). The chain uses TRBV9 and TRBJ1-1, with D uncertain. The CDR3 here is CASSVGEGFGRTEAFF. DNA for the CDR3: TGTGCCAGCAGCGTAGGGGAGGGATTTGGGCGAACTGAAGCTTTCTTT. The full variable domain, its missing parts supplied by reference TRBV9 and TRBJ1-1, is DSGVTQTPKHLITATGQRVTLRCSPRSGDLSVYWYQQSLDQGLQFLIQYYNGEERAKGNILERFSAQQFPDLHSELNLSSLELGDSALYFCASSVGEGFGRTEAFFGQGTRLTVV.